The rows below give T cell receptor beta chains drawn from one sample of a study of T cell responses to AZD1222 COVID-19 vaccine. Sequencing used immunoSEQ multiplex PCR; TCRdb keeps in-frame clones, though not all of them. The top ten hold about 5.6% of the sample, which has 55,000 to 90,000 clones, roughly 82% seen once. The sequencing used peripheral blood, collected on day 0 of AZD1222 vaccination. The origin of the receptors is an adult in good health. The CDR3 runs from the conserved cysteine through the conserved F or W. D genes are given only for firm matches. Rows give clone size only sometimes, using once, few, many, or a class for an expanded clone.

CDR3 DNA,CDR3 protein,clone size,V gene,J gene,D gene
TGTGCCAGCAGCCCCGCAACGATACCTGAAGCTTTCTTT,CASSPATIPEAFF,.,TRBV13,TRBJ1-1,.
TGCGCCAGCAGCCAAGATGTTGGCGCCAACACCGGGGAGCTGTTTTTT,CASSQDVGANTGELFF,once,TRBV4-3,TRBJ2-2,.
TGTGCCAGCCGCCGGAGCGGGGTTGGCGGGGAGCTGTTTTTT,CASRRSGVGGELFF,.,TRBV7-2,TRBJ2-2,TRBD2
TGTGCCAGTACCTTATGGGACACCGGGGAGCTGTTTTTT,CASTLWDTGELFF,.,TRBV19,TRBJ2-2,.
TGTGCCAGCAGCCCCACCTCAGGTCCTTTTTACGAGCAGTACTTC,CASSPTSGPFYEQYF,.,TRBV7-2,TRBJ2-7,.
TGTGCCAGCAGCCCGGACAGGACCCCCTACGAGCAGTACTTC,CASSPDRTPYEQYF,once,TRBV7-9,TRBJ2-7,TRBD1
TGTGCCAGCAGCGCGCAGGGGCGAATAGGAAACACCATATATTTT,CASSAQGRIGNTIYF,.,TRBV9,TRBJ1-3,.
TGCAGTGCTTACAGGGTCCCTGAAGCTTTCTTT,CSAYRVPEAFF,.,TRBV20-1,TRBJ1-1,.
TGTGCCTGGTCCCCGGACAGGGGAAACTATGGCTACACCTTC,CAWSPDRGNYGYTF,few,TRBV30,TRBJ1-2,TRBD1
TGTGCCAGCAGCTTAGGGAGTTTAGCTTTCTTT,CASSLGSLAFF,.,TRBV13,TRBJ1-1,.
TGTGCCAGCAGCCAACAGGATACACCAAGGGACTCCTACGAGCAGTACTTC,CASSQQDTPRDSYEQYF,.,TRBV14,TRBJ2-7,.
TGCGCCAGCAGCCAAGATCGGGGACCAGCCCAAGCTTTCTTT,CASSQDRGPAQAFF,.,TRBV4-3,TRBJ1-1,.
TGTGCCAGCAGCTTGGTGGCCGGTGGTAGCAATCAGCCCCAGCATTTT,CASSLVAGGSNQPQHF,few,TRBV5-5,TRBJ1-5,.
TGCGCCAGCAGCTTGGTAGGGGACGGCAATCAGCCCCAGCATTTT,CASSLVGDGNQPQHF,.,TRBV5-1,TRBJ1-5,.
TGTGCCAGTAGTAAGGGACAGGGCCGGACCAATGAGCAGTTCTTC,CASSKGQGRTNEQFF,.,TRBV19,TRBJ2-1,TRBD1
TGCGCCAGCAGCCAAGCCCAGGGAGCCACCTACGAGCAGTACTTC,CASSQAQGATYEQYF,.,TRBV4-1,TRBJ2-7,.
TGTGCCAGCAGTTACGCGAGTGGGCTGAACACCGGGGAGCTGTTTTTT,CASSYASGLNTGELFF,few,TRBV6-5,TRBJ2-2,.
TGTGCCGGGCCCGAGCAGTACTTC,CAGPEQYF,.,TRBV19,TRBJ2-7,.
TGTGCCAGCAGCTTAAGCCAGAACACTGAAGCTTTCTTT,CASSLSQNTEAFF,.,TRBV7-3,TRBJ1-1,.
TGTGCCAGCAGTGGGGGGATTCCTGGGGACACTGAAGCTTTCTTT,CASSGGIPGDTEAFF,.,TRBV6-6,TRBJ1-1,.
TGTGCCAGCTCACCGCGGTCCTTATCCCCTATCTATAGCAATCAGCCCCAGCATTTT,CASSPRSLSPIYSNQPQHF,.,TRBV18,TRBJ1-5,.
TGTGCCAGCAGCCCAGGACGAGTCGCCTACGAGCAGTACTTC,CASSPGRVAYEQYF,.,TRBV11-3,TRBJ2-7,.
TGTGCCAGCAGCCACGGGACAGGGGACTATGGCTACACCTTC,CASSHGTGDYGYTF,.,TRBV13,TRBJ1-2,TRBD1
TGTGCCAGTAGTATAACGAACAGGGGGGACAATCAGCCCCAGCATTTT,CASSITNRGDNQPQHF,.,TRBV19,TRBJ1-5,TRBD1
TGTGCCAGCAGCTCGACAGGGAGGTACGAGCAGTACTTC,CASSSTGRYEQYF,few,TRBV5-6,TRBJ2-7,.
TGTGCCACCAGCAGAGATCTGGGGCGACAAGAGACCCAGTACTTC,CATSRDLGRQETQYF,once,TRBV15,TRBJ2-5,.
TGTGCCAGTAGGGGTACTCCAGATACGCAGTATTTT,CASRGTPDTQYF,.,TRBV19,TRBJ2-3,.
TGTGCCAGCAGCACCAGGGACAGATACAATGAGCAGTTCTTC,CASSTRDRYNEQFF,.,TRBV5-4,TRBJ2-1,TRBD1
TGTGCCAGCAGCTCCCAGCCACAGGGGATCGGATCACCCCTCCACTTT,CASSSQPQGIGSPLHF,.,TRBV7-3,TRBJ1-6,TRBD1
TGTGCCAGCAGCTTGGGAAACAGGGTCGCTAATGAAAAACTGTTTTTT,CASSLGNRVANEKLFF,once,TRBV5-5,TRBJ1-4,.
TGCGCCAGCAGCTTGGAGCGGCCTAACACCGGGGAGCTGTTTTTT,CASSLERPNTGELFF,.,TRBV5-1,TRBJ2-2,.